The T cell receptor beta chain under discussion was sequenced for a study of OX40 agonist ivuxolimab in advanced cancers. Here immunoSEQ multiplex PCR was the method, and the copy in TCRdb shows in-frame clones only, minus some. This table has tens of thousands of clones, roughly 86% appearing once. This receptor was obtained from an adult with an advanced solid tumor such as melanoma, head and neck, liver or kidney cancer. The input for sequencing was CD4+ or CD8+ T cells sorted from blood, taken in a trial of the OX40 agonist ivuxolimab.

The CDR3 loop reads CASSLSRGGYGYTF. The CDR3, as DNA: TGTGCCAGCAGTTTAAGCAGGGGCGGCTATGGCTACACCTTC. This rearrangement joins TRBV27 to TRBJ1-2, with a possible D match to TRBD1 (6 bases). Germline CDR1 MNHEY, CDR2 SMNVEV (reference sequence). V shed 2 bases and J shed 4 bases, with 11 bases lying between them. The CDR3 totals 14 residues.